The 12 T cell receptor beta chains below come from one sample, sequenced in a study of blood T cell repertoires in COVID-19. The assay was immunoSEQ multiplex PCR, and TCRdb's table has in-frame clones only and misses some. Of approximately 500,000 clones listed, about 89% are singletons. Sequencing was performed on peripheral blood. These receptors came from a woman aged 50 to 65 with COVID-19, enrolled during active disease.

This clone was seen once. The chain is built from TRBV5-1 and TRBJ2-1, with 9 positions matching TRBD1. The trim removed 2 bases at V and 5 bases at J, leaving 2 bases unmatched. CDR3 length: 14 amino acids. Germline V gives CDR1 SGHRS, CDR2 YFSETQ. The CDR3 region is CASSFRDRDNEQFF. CDR3 sequence (DNA): TGCGCCAGCAGCTTCCGGGACAGGGACAATGAGCAGTTCTTC.

V usage is TRBV10-3 and J usage is TRBJ1-2; 9 bases agree with TRBD1. Looked up from germline, CDR1 is ENHRY and CDR2 is SYGVKD. The junction had 7 bases not matched to a gene; V was cut back by 7 bases and J by 4 bases. There are 14 residues in the CDR3. The CDR3 DNA reads as TGTGCCATCACTCCGGGACAGGGTCCCTATGGCTACACCTTC. This gives the protein CAITPGQGPYGYTF.

This sequence joins TRBV18 and TRBJ2-3; 9 bases agree with TRBD1. The ends lost 4 bases at V and 2 bases at J; junction bases unmatched: 7. This CDR3 spans 16 amino acids. CDR1 and CDR2 from the germline V gene are KGHSH and LQKENI. CDR3 residues: CASSLSGTGYTDTQYF. The CDR3, as DNA: TGTGCCAGCTCACTGTCCGGGACAGGGTACACAGATACGCAGTATTTT.

The chain recombines TRBV20-1 with TRBJ1-2; D is uncertain. Germline CDR1 is DFQATT and CDR2 is SNEGSKA (reference sequence). This CDR3 comprises 8 residues. The CDR3 bases are TGCACTCCGGGGTTCTACACCTTC. Translating gives CTPGFYTF.

This chain uses TRBV5-6 with TRBJ2-2, with D tentatively TRBD2 (5 bases). Trimming stripped 4 bases from V and 6 bases from J, with 13 bases between. There are 14 residues in the CDR3. Germline V CDR1 and CDR2: SGHDT, YYEEEE. CDR3: CASSLGVTSGELFF. For the CDR3, the DNA is TGTGCCAGCAGCCTCGGGGTGACCTCCGGGGAGCTGTTTTTT.

The chain employs TRBV2 and TRBJ2-3; a possible D gene is TRBD1 (5 bases). CDR1 is SNHLY, CDR2 FYNNEI, per germline. Trimming cost V 8 bases and J 3 bases, with 15 bases left between them. The CDR3 is 14 residues long. The DNA for the CDR3 is TGTGCCAGCTTCGAACAGGTCGGAACAGATACGCAGTATTTT. Amino acids: CASFEQVGTDTQYF.

As to this clone: Other DNA sequences within the sample encode an identical CDR3. CDR3: CASSQGQGETQYF. DNA of the CDR3: TGTGCCAGTAGTCAGGGACAAGGAGAGACCCAGTACTTC. The chain carries TRBV19 and TRBJ2-5; weak D call: TRBD1 (6 bases). The V gene's germline CDR1 is LNHDA and CDR2 SQIVND (reference sequence). V was pared by 5 bases and J by 4 bases, with 11 bases between. This CDR3 contains 13 residues.

The CDR3 loop reads CASSLEGGAEAFF. CDR3 nucleotide sequence: TGTGCCAGCAGCTTAGAGGGGGGGGCTGAAGCTTTCTTT. The V gene is TRBV7-2, the J gene TRBJ1-1, with D possibly matching TRBD1 (6 bases). Germline values: CDR1 SGHTA, CDR2 FQGNSA. The CDR3 contains 13 residues. Trimming removed 1 base at V and 6 bases at J, with 9 bases between. Based on the CDR3 plus reference TRBV7-2 and TRBJ1-1, the full variable domain is GAGVSQSPSNKVTEKGKDVELRCDPISGHTALYWYRQSLGQGLEFLIYFQGNSAPDKSGLPSDRFSAERTGGSVSTLTIQRTQQEDSAVYLCASSLEGGAEAFFGQGTRLTVV.

V usage is TRBV7-8 and J usage is TRBJ2-7; TRBD2 aligns across 8 bases. Germline trimming cut 5 bases from V and 2 bases from J; bases unmatched to any gene: 8. The germline V gene has CDR1 SGHVS and CDR2 FQNEAQ. The CDR3 is 15 residues long. CDR3 sequence (DNA): TGTGCCAGCAGCCAAACCACTAGCGGCGCCTACGAGCAGTACTTC. It encodes CASSQTTSGAYEQYF. Full variable domain (missing parts from reference TRBV7-8 and TRBJ2-7): GAGVSQSPRYKVAKRGQDVALRCDPISGHVSLFWYQQALGQGPEFLTYFQNEAQLDKSGLPSDRFFAERPEGSVSTLKIQRTQQEDSAVYLCASSQTTSGAYEQYFGPGTRLTVT.

The chain carries TRBV9 and TRBJ1-2; 8 bases agree with TRBD1. The germline V gene encodes CDR1 SGDLS and CDR2 YYNGEE. Unmatched junction bases numbered 19, after V lost 4 bases and J lost 8 bases. The CDR3 spans 17 residues. The CDR3 region has the DNA TGTGCCAGCAGCCCGCGAAACATACGGACAGGGAGGAACGGCTACACCTTC. This gives the protein CASSPRNIRTGRNGYTF.

The V and J genes are TRBV28 and TRBJ1-2, with 9 positions matching TRBD1. The CDR3 length is 14 residues. Germline CDR1 reads MDHEN; CDR2 reads SYDVKM. Germline trimming cut 6 bases from V and 2 bases from J; bases unmatched to any gene: 4. The CDR3 DNA is TGTGCCAGCAGACAAGGACAGGGGAACTATGGCTACACCTTC. This codes for CASRQGQGNYGYTF.

The gene calls are TRBV6-5 and TRBJ1-1, with D possibly matching TRBD1 (5 bases). The CDR3 has 13 amino acids. CDR1 and CDR2 (germline): MNHEY, SVGAGI. Trimming left V 4 bases short and J 1 base short, with 7 bases between. This chain's CDR3 is CASSFTGNTEAFF. The CDR3 nucleotides are TGTGCCAGCAGTTTTACAGGGAACACTGAAGCTTTCTTT.